The sequence of this T cell receptor beta chain was determined in a study of T cell responses to AZD1222 COVID-19 vaccine. This CDR3 is 15 amino acids long. V lost 3 bases and J lost 6, with 18 bases in between. The germline V gene has CDR1 SQVTM and CDR2 ANQGSEA. Using immunoSEQ multiplex PCR, the repertoire was profiled, and TCRdb retains in-frame clones only, with some absent. The sample holds more than 70,000 clones, approximately 91% seen once. The TCR comes from an adult in good health. This chain uses TRBV29-1 with TRBJ2-1; tentatively, D is TRBD1 (6 bases). The specimen was peripheral blood, collected on day 0 of MenACWY control vaccination. In DNA form, the CDR3 reads TGCAGCGTTGATACCGGGACAAAGGTATTCAATGAGCAGTTCTTC. It yields the protein CSVDTGTKVFNEQFF.